The sequence of this T cell receptor (beta chain) was determined in a study of glioma-infiltrating T cells after dendritic cell vaccination. At the level of the study: Glioblastoma patients came from Phase I and II dendritic cell vaccination trials.

Time point described: after dendritic cell vaccination, including at tumor progression/relapse. Isocitrate dehydrogenase mutation was absent in all glioblastoma patients. The CDR3 has 15 amino acids. Germline V gives CDR1 SGHNT, CDR2 YYREEE (reference sequence). V lost 3 bases and J lost 6; bases outside the gene matches: 6. Data came from immunoSEQ multiplex PCR; TCRdb stores just in-frame clones and leaves some out. The sample consists of about 58,000 clones, about 83% of them appearing once. Study observations and caveats: Estimated pretreatment TIL content predicted outcome after dendritic cell vaccination. The cohort had few patients with full blood and tumor sets.

As for this clone: Its antigen is as yet unknown.

The sequence came from a human donor with glioblastoma. The material was blood, obtained after dendritic cell vaccination. The chain couples TRBV5-4 to TRBJ2-2, with TRBD1 matching 9 bases. The CDR3, as DNA: TGTGCCAGCAGCTGGGGGACAGGGAAGGCCGGGGAGCTGTTTTTT. Amino acids: CASSWGTGKAGELFF.